Presented here are 2 T cell receptor beta chains from one specimen sequenced in a study of T-cell reconstitution after alpha-beta-depleted transplantation in children. It was with unique molecular identifiers that the TCRbeta library was prepared. TCRdb reprocessed the PCR reads with MiXCR, giving one entry per CDR3 protein. The sample carries about 980,000 distinct CDR3 sequences, roughly 29% recorded once. Specimen: PBMCs, mostly from graft donor cells, collected 360 days after TCRalphabeta/CD19-depleted stem cell transplant. Every receptor here comes from a boy younger than two who had a stem cell transplant for SCID, so the T cells may come from the graft donor.

The chain has TRBV6-6 and TRBJ2-7; 8 positions agree with TRBD2. This CDR3 is built from 13 residues. Germline V lookup: CDR1 MNHNY, CDR2 SVGAGI (reference sequence). V trimming: 9 bases; J trimming: 3 bases; junction bases outside the gene matches: 7. The CDR3 spells CASSGLAGYEQYF. CDR3 nucleotides: TGTGCCAGTTCGGGGCTAGCGGGCTACGAGCAGTACTTC.

This clonotype has only a few counts. The chain uses TRBV20-1 and TRBJ2-7; 7 bases map to TRBD2. The junction had 13 bases not matched to a gene; V was cut back by 0 bases and J by 5 bases. The CDR3 contains 16 residues. Germline CDR1 reads DFQATT; CDR2 reads SNEGSKA (reference sequence). The CDR3 DNA reads as TGCAGTGCTAGAGACCCGGGGGGACGTTCTGGGAACGAGCAGTACTTC. Translation gives CSARDPGGRSGNEQYF.